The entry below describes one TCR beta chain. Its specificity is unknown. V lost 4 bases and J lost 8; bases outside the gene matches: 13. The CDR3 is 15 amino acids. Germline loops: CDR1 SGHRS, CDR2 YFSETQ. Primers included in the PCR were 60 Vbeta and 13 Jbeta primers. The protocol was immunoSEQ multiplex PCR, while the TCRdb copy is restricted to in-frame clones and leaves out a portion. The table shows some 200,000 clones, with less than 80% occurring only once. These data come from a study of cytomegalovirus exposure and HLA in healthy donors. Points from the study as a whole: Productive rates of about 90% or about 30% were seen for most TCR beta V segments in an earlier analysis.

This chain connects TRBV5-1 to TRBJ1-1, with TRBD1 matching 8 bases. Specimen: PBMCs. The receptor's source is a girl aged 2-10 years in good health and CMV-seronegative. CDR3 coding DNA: TGCGCCAGCAGCGCCACCGGGACAGGAGGACCAGAAGCTTTCTTT. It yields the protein CASSATGTGGPEAFF.